This TCR beta chain is from a study of T-cell reconstitution after alpha-beta-depleted transplantation in children. General study findings and limits: One year after transplant, T-cell counts and diversity came mostly from newly produced T cells. Reportedly, roughly two months post-transplant, alpha-beta T cells arose from several hundred expanded graft clones. Diversity of TCRbeta at day 60 was high in some patients, arising from surviving recipient T cells and thymic progenitors.

This clonotype was counted at least ten times. Its specificity is unknown. This sample's TCRbeta library carried unique molecular identifier barcodes. TCRdb independently ran MiXCR on the PCR reads; one entry per CDR3 protein. The sample yields 55,000 to 70,000 distinct CDR3 sequences, 9.5% to 13% seen once. Germline V gives CDR1 MNHEY, CDR2 SMNVEV (reference sequence). The CDR3 has 16 amino acids. J gave up 4 bases and V 6 bases, and 8 bases lay outside the gene matches. The TCR was taken from a boy younger than 18 with acute myeloid leukemia, due to receive a stem cell transplant. The material was PBMCs, obtained before TCRalphabeta/CD19-depleted stem cell transplant. The chain combines TRBV27 with TRBJ2-1, with 11 bases that match TRBD2. The CDR3 spells CASSSVAGGPYNEQFF. The CDR3 DNA sequence: TGTGCCAGCAGCTCAGTAGCGGGAGGGCCGTACAATGAGCAGTTCTTC.